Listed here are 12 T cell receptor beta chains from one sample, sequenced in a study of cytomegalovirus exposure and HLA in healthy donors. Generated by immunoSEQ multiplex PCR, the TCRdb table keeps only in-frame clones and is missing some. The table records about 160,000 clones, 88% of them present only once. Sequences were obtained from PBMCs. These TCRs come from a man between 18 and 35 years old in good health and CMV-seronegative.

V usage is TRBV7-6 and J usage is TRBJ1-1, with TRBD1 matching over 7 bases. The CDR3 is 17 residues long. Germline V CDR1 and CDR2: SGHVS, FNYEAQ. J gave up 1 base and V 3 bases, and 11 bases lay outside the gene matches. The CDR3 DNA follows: TGTGCCAGCAGCTTCTCTACAGGGGTAGGCGCGAACACTGAAGCTTTCTTT. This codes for CASSFSTGVGANTEAFF.

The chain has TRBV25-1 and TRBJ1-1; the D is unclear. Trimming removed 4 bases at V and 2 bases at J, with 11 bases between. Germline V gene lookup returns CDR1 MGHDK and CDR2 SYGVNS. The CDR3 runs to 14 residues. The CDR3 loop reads CASSVRSSNTEAFF. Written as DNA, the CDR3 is TGTGCCAGCAGTGTTCGAAGCTCTAACACTGAAGCTTTCTTT.

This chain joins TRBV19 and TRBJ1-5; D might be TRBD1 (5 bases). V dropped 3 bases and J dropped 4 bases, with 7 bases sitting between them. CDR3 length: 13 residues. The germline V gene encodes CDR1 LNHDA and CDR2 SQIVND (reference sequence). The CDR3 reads CASSMGGNQPQHF. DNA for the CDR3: TGTGCCAGTAGTATGGGGGGGAATCAGCCCCAGCATTTT.

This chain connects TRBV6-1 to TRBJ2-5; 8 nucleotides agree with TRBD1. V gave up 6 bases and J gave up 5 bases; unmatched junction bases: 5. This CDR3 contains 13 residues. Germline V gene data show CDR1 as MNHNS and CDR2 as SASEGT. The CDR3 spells CASSHRGRETQYF. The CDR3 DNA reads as TGTGCCAGCAGCCACAGGGGGAGGGAGACCCAGTACTTC.

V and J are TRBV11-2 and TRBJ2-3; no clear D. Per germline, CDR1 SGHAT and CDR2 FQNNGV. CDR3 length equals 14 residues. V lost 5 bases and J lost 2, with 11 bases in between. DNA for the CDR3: TGTGCCAGCAGCCCGTCAGTCCACACAGATACGCAGTATTTT. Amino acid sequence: CASSPSVHTDTQYF.

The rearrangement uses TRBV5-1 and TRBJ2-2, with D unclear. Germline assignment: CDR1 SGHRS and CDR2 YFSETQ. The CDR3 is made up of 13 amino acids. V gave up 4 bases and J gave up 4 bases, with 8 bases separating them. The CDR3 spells CASSLPGTGELFF. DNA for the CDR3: TGCGCCAGCAGCCTCCCGGGCACCGGGGAGCTGTTTTTT.

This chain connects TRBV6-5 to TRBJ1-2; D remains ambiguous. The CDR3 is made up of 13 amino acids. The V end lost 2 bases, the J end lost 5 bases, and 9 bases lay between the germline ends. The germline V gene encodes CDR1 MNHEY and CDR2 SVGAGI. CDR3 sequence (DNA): TGTGCCAGCAGTTACGCCGGTCATTATGGCTACACCTTC. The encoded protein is CASSYAGHYGYTF.

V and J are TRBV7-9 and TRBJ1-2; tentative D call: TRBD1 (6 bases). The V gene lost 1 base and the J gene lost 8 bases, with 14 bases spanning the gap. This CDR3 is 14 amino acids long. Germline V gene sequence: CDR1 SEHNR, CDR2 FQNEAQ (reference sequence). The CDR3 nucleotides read TGTGCCAGCAGCTTAGTTAAGGGGGTGGACGGCTACACCTTC. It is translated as CASSLVKGVDGYTF.

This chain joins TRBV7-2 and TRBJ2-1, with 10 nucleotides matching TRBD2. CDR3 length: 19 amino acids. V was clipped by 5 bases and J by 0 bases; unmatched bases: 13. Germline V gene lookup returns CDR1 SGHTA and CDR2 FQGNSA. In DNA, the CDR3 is TGTGCCAGCAGCAGGGGACTAGCGATCCAACTTAGCTCCTACAATGAGCAGTTCTTC. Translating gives CASSRGLAIQLSSYNEQFF.

The CDR3 nucleotides read TGCGCCAGCAGTAGGGACAGGGATGTCGATGGCTACACCTTC. It encodes CASSRDRDVDGYTF. The chain employs TRBV10-2 and TRBJ1-2; 9 bases line up with TRBD1. The V segment lost 5 bases and the J segment 6 bases; nucleotides outside the gene matches: 7. Germline loops: CDR1 WSHSY, CDR2 SAAADI. The CDR3 has 14 amino acids.

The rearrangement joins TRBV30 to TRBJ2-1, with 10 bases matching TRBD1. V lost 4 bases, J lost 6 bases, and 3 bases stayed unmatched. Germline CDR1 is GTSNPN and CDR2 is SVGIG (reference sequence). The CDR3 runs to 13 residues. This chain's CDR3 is CAWKGQGINEQFF. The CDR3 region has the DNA TGTGCCTGGAAGGGACAGGGGATCAATGAGCAGTTCTTC.

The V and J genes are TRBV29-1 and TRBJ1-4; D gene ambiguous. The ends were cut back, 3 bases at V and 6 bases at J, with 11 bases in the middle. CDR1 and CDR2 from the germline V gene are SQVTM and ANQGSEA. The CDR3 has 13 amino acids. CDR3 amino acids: CSVEGGRYEKLFF. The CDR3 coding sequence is TGCAGCGTTGAGGGAGGGCGCTATGAAAAACTGTTTTTT.